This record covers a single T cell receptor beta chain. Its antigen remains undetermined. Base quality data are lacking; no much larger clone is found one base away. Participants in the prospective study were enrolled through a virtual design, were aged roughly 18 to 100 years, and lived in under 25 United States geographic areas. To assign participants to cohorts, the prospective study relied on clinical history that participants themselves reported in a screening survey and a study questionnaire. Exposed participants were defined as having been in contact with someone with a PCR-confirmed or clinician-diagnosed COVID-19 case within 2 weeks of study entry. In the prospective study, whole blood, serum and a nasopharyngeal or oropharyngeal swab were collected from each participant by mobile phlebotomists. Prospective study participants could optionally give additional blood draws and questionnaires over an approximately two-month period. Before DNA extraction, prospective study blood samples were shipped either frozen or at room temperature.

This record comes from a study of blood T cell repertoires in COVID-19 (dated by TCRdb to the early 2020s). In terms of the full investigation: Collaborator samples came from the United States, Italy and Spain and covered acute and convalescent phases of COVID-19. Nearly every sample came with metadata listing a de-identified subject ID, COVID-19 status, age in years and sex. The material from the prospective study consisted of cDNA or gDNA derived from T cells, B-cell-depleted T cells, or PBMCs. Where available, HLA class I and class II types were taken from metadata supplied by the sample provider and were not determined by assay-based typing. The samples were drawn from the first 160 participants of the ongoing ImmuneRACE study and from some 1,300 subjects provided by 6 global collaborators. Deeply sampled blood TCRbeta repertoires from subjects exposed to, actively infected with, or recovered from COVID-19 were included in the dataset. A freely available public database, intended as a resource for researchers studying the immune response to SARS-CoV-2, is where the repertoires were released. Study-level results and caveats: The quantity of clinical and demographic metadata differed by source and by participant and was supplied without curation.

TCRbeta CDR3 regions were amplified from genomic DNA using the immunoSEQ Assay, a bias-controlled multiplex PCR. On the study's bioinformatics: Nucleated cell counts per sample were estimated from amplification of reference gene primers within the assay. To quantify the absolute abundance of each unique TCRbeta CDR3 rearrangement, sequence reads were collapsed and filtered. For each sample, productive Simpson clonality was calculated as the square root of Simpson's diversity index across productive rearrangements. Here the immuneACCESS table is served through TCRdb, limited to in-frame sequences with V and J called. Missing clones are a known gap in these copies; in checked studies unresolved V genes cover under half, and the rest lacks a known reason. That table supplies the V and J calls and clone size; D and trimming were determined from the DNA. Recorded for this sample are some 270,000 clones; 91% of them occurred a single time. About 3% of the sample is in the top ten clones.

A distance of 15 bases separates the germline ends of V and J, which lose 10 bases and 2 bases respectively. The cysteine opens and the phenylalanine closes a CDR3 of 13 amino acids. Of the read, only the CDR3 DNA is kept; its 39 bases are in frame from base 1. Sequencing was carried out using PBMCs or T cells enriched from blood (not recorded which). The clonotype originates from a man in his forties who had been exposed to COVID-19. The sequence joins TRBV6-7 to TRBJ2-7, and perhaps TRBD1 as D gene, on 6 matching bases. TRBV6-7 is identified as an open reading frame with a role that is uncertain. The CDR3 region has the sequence CATTGTPTYEQYF. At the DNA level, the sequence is TGTGCCACCACCGGGACACCGACCTACGAGCAGTACTTC.